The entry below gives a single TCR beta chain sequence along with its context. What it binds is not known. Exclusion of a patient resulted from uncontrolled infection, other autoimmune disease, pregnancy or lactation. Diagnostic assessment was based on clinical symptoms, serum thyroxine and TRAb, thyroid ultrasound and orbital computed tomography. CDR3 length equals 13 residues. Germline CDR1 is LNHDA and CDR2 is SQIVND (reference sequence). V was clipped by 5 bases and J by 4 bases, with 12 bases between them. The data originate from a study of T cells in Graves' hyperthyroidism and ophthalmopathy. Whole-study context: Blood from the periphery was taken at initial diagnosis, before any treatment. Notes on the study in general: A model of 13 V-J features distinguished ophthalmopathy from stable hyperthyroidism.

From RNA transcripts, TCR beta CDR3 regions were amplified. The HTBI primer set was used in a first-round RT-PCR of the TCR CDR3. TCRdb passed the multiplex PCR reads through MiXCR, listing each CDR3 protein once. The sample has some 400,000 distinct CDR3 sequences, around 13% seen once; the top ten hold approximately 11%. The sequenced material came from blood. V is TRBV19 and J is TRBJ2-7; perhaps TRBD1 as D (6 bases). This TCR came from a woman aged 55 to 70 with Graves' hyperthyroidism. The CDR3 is CASSPHREYEQYF. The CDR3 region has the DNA TGTGCCAGTAGTCCCCACAGGGAATACGAGCAGTACTTC.